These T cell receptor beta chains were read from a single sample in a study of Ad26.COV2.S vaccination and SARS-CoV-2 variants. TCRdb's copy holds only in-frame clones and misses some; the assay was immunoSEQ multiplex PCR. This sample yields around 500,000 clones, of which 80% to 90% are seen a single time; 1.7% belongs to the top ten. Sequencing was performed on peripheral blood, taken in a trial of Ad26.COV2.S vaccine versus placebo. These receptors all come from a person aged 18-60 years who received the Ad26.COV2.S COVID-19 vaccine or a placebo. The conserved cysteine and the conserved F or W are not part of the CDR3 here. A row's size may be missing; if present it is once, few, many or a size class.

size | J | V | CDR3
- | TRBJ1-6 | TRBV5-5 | ASSLVARVSSYNSPLH
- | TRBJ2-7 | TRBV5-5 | ASSGGQGSYEQY
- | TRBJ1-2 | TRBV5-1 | ASSPGSSQAVSYT
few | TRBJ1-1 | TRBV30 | AWSVHLNTEAF
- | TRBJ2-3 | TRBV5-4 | ASSRGTSGPQGTQY
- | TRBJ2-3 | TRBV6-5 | ASRRGLAGTDTQY
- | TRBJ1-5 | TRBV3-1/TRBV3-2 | ASSQDLSGDKPQH
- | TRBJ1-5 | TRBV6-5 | ASSLDRASNQPQH
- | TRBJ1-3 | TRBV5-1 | ASSLKGQDSGNTIY
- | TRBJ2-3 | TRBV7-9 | ASTAGGTNTQY
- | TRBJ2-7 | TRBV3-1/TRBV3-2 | ASSGQLALYEQY
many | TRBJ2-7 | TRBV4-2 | ASSQGLGLNYEQY
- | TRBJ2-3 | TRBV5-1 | ASSLGSGPDTQY
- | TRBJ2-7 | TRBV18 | ASSPIGGPGPYEQY
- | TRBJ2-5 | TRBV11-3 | ASSPGGAKETQY
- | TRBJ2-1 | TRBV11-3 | ASSLEGQQPHNEQF
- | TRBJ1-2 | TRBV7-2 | ASSLKQGFYGYT
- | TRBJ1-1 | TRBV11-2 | ASSSGRAHTEAF
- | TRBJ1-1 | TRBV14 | ASSQAGINFQGEGAF
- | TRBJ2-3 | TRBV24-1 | AVAGAAEGPTDTQY
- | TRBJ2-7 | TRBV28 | ASSVNYEQY
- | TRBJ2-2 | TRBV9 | ASSVQNRVNTGELF
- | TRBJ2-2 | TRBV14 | ASSQPVGGELF
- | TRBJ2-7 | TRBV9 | ASSHGPRSGGAYEQY
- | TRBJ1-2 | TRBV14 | ASSQAGAGGTGYT
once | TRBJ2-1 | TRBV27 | ASSPWTSGGAYEQF